This T cell receptor beta chain was retrieved from a study of T cell changes during pregnancy in multiple sclerosis. Clones were sequenced by immunoSEQ multiplex PCR, and TCRdb holds only the in-frame ones, with some missing. The table lists some 60,000 clones, approximately 90% of them singletons. This sample comprised peripheral blood, obtained in the second trimester of pregnancy. This TCR was sampled from a female donor with multiple sclerosis, enrolled in a pregnancy study.

CDR3 amino acids: CSASRDRAPFF. In DNA, the CDR3 is TGCAGTGCTAGCCGGGACAGGGCCCCTTTCTTT. The chain joins TRBV20-1 to TRBJ1-1; TRBD1 matches at 9 bases. The CDR3 totals 11 residues. CDR1 and CDR2 from the germline V gene are DFQATT and SNEGSKA (reference sequence). Trimming took 3 bases from V and 12 from J; bases not matched to a gene: 5.